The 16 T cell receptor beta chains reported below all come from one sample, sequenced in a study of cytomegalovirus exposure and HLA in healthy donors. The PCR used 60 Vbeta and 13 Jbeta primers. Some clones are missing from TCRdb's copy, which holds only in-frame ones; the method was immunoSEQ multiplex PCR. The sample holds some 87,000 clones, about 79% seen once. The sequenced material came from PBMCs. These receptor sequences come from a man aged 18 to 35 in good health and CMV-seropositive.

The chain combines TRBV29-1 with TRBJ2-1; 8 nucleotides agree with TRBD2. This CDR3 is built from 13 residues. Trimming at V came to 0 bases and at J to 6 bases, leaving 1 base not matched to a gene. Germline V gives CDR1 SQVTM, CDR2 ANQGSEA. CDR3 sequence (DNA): TGCAGCGTTGAAGAGGGGACTAGCAATGAGCAGTTCTTC. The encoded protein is CSVEEGTSNEQFF.

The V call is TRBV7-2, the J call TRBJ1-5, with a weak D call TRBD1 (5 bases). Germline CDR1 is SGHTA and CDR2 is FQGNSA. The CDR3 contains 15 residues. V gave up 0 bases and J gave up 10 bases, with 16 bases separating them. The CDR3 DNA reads TGTGCCAGCAGCTTAGCCCCCCCGGGGGTTCAACCCCAGCATTTT. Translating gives CASSLAPPGVQPQHF.

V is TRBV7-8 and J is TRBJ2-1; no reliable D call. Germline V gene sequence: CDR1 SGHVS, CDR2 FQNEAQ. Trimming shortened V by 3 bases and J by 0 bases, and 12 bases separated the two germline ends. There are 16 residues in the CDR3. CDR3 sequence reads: CASSLRIISSYNEQFF. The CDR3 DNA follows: TGTGCCAGCAGCTTGCGGATAATTAGCTCCTACAATGAGCAGTTCTTC.

The CDR3 DNA reads TGTGCCAGCAGTCCGGGAGTCCCCACAGATACGCAGTATTTT. This codes for CASSPGVPTDTQYF. The V call is TRBV28, the J call TRBJ2-3, with a possible D match to TRBD2 (6 bases). Germline V CDR1 and CDR2: MDHEN, SYDVKM. This CDR3 spans 14 amino acids. V lost 5 bases and J lost 2, with 11 bases in between.

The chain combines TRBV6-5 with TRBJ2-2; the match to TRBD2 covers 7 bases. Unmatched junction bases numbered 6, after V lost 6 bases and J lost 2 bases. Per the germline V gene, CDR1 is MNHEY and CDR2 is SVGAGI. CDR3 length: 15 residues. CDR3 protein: CASSRDYQNTGELFF. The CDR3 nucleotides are TGTGCCAGCAGCCGGGACTACCAAAACACCGGGGAGCTGTTTTTT.

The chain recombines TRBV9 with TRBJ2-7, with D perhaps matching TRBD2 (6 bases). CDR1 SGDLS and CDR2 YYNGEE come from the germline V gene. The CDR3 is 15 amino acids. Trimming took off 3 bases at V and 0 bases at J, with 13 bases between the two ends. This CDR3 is CASSASAISSYEQYF. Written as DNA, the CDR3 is TGTGCCAGCAGCGCTAGCGCAATTTCCTCCTACGAGCAGTACTTC.

CDR3 in DNA: TGTGCCAGCAGTTACTTACAGGGAAAGACCCAGTACTTC. It encodes CASSYLQGKTQYF. This chain connects TRBV6-5 to TRBJ2-5; the D gene is possibly TRBD1 (6 bases). Trimming stripped 1 base from V and 6 bases from J, with 9 bases between. This CDR3 contains 13 residues. CDR1 is MNHEY, CDR2 SVGAGI, per germline.

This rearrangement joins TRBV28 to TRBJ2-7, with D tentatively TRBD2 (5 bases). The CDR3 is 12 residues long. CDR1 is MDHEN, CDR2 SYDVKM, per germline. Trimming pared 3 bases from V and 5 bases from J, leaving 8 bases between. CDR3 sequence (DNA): TGTGCCAGCAGTTTGCGAGGGAACGAGCAGTACTTC. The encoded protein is CASSLRGNEQYF.

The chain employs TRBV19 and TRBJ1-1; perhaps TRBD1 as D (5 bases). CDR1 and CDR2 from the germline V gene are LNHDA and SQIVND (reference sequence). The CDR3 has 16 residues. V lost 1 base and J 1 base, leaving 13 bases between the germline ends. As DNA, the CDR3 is TGTGCCAGTAGTATAGTAGCGGGGGGTAAGAACACTGAAGCTTTCTTT. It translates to CASSIVAGGKNTEAFF.

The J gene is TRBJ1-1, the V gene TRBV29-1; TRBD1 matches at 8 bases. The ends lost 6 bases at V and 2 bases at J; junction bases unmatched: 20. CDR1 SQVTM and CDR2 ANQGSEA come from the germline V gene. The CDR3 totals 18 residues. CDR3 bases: TGCAGCGTGAAAGGGACAGGACTACTAACAGCGTCCAACACTGAAGCTTTCTTT. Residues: CSVKGTGLLTASNTEAFF.

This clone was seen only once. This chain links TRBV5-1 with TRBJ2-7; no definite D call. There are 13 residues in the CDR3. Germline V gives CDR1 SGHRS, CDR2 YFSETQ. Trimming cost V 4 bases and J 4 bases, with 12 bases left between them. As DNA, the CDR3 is TGCGCCAGCAGCCACGCGACTCGTTACGAGCAGTACTTC. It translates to CASSHATRYEQYF.

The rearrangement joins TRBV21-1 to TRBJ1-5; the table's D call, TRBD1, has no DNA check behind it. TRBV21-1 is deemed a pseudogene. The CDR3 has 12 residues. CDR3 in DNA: TGTGCCAGCCTCAACAGCAGAAAGCCCCAGCATTTT. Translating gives CASLNSRKPQHF.

CDR3 sequence (DNA): TGTGCCAGCAGTTACTCGACCGGGAGGACTGAAGCTTTCTTT. Translating gives CASSYSTGRTEAFF. The rearrangement links TRBV6-5 to TRBJ1-1; D remains unclear. Germline assignment: CDR1 MNHEY and CDR2 SVGAGI. Between the trimmed V and J ends, which lost 0 bases and 5 bases, there was a span of 10 bases. CDR3 length equals 14 residues.

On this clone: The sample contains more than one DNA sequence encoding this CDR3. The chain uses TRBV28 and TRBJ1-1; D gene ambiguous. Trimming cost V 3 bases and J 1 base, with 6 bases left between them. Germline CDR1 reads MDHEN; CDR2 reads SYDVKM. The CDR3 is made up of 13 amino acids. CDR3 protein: CASSLLGNTEAFF. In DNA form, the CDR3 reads TGTGCCAGCAGTTTGCTCGGGAACACTGAAGCTTTCTTT.

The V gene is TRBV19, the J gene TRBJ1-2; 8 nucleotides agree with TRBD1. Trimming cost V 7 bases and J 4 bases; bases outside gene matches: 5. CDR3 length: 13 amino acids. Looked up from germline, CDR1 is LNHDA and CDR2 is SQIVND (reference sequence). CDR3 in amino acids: CASIGTGLYGYTF. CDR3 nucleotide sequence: TGTGCCAGTATTGGGACAGGACTCTATGGCTACACCTTC.

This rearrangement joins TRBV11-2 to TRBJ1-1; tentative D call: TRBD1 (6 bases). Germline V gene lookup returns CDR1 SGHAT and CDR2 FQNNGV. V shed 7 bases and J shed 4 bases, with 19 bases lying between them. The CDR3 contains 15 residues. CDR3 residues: CASIPRGRRGTEAFF. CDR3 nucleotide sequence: TGTGCCAGCATCCCCAGGGGCAGGAGAGGCACTGAAGCTTTCTTT.